Listed here is a single TCR beta chain. The V gene end was trimmed by 5 bases and the J gene end by 0 bases; junction bases not matched to a gene: 9. CDR1 and CDR2 from the germline V gene are SGDLS and YYNGEE. This CDR3 contains 16 residues. This sample stems from a study of identifying expanded T cells in peripheral blood. Sequencing was performed with immunoSEQ multiplex PCR; in TCRdb, only in-frame clones are kept and a portion is missing. The sample carries 85,000 to 95,000 clones, more than 70% recorded once. The chain employs TRBV9 and TRBJ2-3, with TRBD1 matching 7 bases. The sequencing sample was made of blood. The TCR originated in a person aged 18-69 years in good health. This chain's CDR3 is CASSLGGAHSTDTQYF. The CDR3 nucleotides are TGTGCCAGCAGTTTAGGGGGCGCCCATAGCACAGATACGCAGTATTTT.